The 9 T cell receptor beta chains listed next were all sequenced from one sample in a study of T cell repertoires in cytomegalovirus infection. TCRdb processed the reads anew with MiXCR; each CDR3 protein has one entry. The table shows 350,000 to 450,000 distinct CDR3 sequences, with around 18% occurring only once. The sequenced material came from PBMCs. The receptor set was obtained from a human donor in good health (CMV status not recorded). Some clones in this sample may be carry-over from other donors' samples.

CDR3 region: CASSLVRTGVVGNTEAFF. CDR3 coding DNA: TGTGCCAGCAGCTTAGTCCGGACAGGGGTAGTAGGGAACACTGAAGCTTTCTTT. This sequence joins TRBV7-2 and TRBJ1-1; TRBD1 matches 9 bases. The CDR3 contains 18 residues. J gave up 1 base and V 1 base, and 10 bases lay outside the gene matches. Germline V gives CDR1 SGHTA, CDR2 FQGNSA.

This clonotype appeared many times. The chain combines TRBV7-2 with TRBJ2-3, with 7 bases identical to TRBD2. The CDR3 spans 15 residues. The germline V gene has CDR1 SGHTA and CDR2 FQGNSA. The junction had 6 bases not matched to a gene; V was cut back by 5 bases and J by 1 base. CDR3 in DNA: TGTGCCAGCAGCCCTCGAGCGGGGCGCACAGATACGCAGTATTTT. Amino acids: CASSPRAGRTDTQYF. Full variable domain (remainder filled in from reference TRBV7-2 and TRBJ2-3): GAGVSQSPSNKVTEKGKDVELRCDPISGHTALYWYRQSLGQGLEFLIYFQGNSAPDKSGLPSDRFSAERTGGSVSTLTIQRTQQEDSAVYLCASSPRAGRTDTQYFGPGTRLTVL.

The table lists this clonotype with many counts. The chain recombines TRBV19 with TRBJ1-5; 10 nucleotides agree with TRBD1. This CDR3 has 15 amino acids. CDR1 is LNHDA and CDR2 is SQIVND in the germline V gene (reference sequence). Trimming cost V 6 bases and J 6 bases; bases outside gene matches: 8. The CDR3 spells CASSNRGQGSQPQHF. Here the CDR3 DNA reads TGTGCCAGTAGCAACAGGGGACAGGGGTCTCAGCCCCAGCATTTT. Complete variable domain (other parts from reference TRBV19 and TRBJ1-5): DGGITQSPKYLFRKEGQNVTLSCEQNLNHDAMYWYRQDPGQGLRLIYYSQIVNDFQKGDIAEGYSVSREKKESFPLTVTSAQKNPTAFYLCASSNRGQGSQPQHFGDGTRLSIL.

The CDR3 sequence is CASSPGDFGGTGELFF. The CDR3 coding sequence is TGTGCCAGCAGTCCGGGGGACTTTGGGGGAACCGGGGAGCTGTTTTTT. J is TRBJ2-2 and V is TRBV12-3 or TRBV12-4; maybe TRBD2 (6 bases). The CDR3 has 16 amino acids. The ends were cut back, 5 bases at V and 5 bases at J, with 18 bases in the middle.

The V call is TRBV2, the J call TRBJ2-7; tentatively, D is TRBD1 (5 bases). Germline lookup yields CDR1 SNHLY and CDR2 FYNNEI. The CDR3 totals 12 residues. V shed 1 base and J shed 6 bases, with 7 bases lying between them. CDR3 DNA: TGTGCCAGCAGTGAAGGACAGCCCGAGCAGTACTTC. Encoded protein: CASSEGQPEQYF.

This clonotype has just a few counts. The chain carries TRBV10-3 and TRBJ2-3, with D tentatively TRBD1 (6 bases). The V and J ends lost 7 bases and 0 bases respectively, with 14 bases between them. The CDR3 extends over 15 amino acids. Looked up from germline, CDR1 is ENHRY and CDR2 is SYGVKD. The CDR3 DNA reads as TGTGCCATCAAAGCCGGGACAACTAGCACAGATACGCAGTATTTT. Translation gives CAIKAGTTSTDTQYF.

J is TRBJ1-1 and V is TRBV7-9; 11 nucleotides line up with TRBD1. This CDR3 is 14 amino acids long. J gave up 7 bases and V 5 bases, and 6 bases lay outside the gene matches. Germline CDR1 and CDR2: SEHNR and FQNEAQ (reference sequence). DNA for the CDR3: TGTGCCAGCAGCCCACGGACAGGGGGCTTTGAAGCTTTCTTT. It is translated as CASSPRTGGFEAFF.

This clonotype was picked up many times. This chain links TRBV7-2 with TRBJ2-1, with D maybe TRBD2 (5 bases). The CDR3 runs 15 residues. Trimming stripped 5 bases from V and 4 bases from J, with 15 bases between. Per germline, CDR1 SGHTA and CDR2 FQGNSA. The CDR3 coding sequence is TGTGCCAGCAGCGAAACTAGTTCCTTTTACAATGAGCAGTTCTTC. This sequence encodes CASSETSSFYNEQFF.

The rearrangement uses TRBV6-1 and TRBJ1-6; D remains ambiguous. The CDR3 totals 11 residues. Trimming stripped 6 bases from V and 10 bases from J, with 7 bases between. CDR1 and CDR2 from the germline V gene are MNHNS and SASEGT. The CDR3 loop reads CASRERSPLHF. DNA for the CDR3: TGTGCCAGCAGGGAAAGATCACCCCTCCACTTT.